The rows below give T cell receptor beta chains drawn from one sample of a study of Ad26.COV2.S vaccination and SARS-CoV-2 variants. The repertoire was sequenced with immunoSEQ multiplex PCR; TCRdb's copy has only in-frame clones and lacks some. Seen here are about 400,000 clones, 70% to 90% observed once, and the top ten hold 3.6%. The material was peripheral blood, obtained in a trial of Ad26.COV2.S vaccine versus placebo. The source is a person aged 18-60 years who received the Ad26.COV2.S COVID-19 vaccine or a placebo. The CDR3 runs from the conserved cysteine through the conserved F or W. The D gene is left open where the match is weak. Rows may omit the clone size; those that give it use once, few, many or a size class.

CDR3 | DNA | size | D | J | V
CASSPRTGGNGELFF | TGTGCCAGCAGTCCAAGGACAGGGGGCAACGGGGAGCTGTTTTTT | . | TRBD1 | TRBJ2-2 | TRBV2
CASSLTGGDEKLFF | TGTGCCAGCAGCTTGACAGGGGGCGATGAAAAACTGTTTTTT | . | TRBD1 | TRBJ1-4 | TRBV7-6
CASSLGPANGYTF | TGCGCCAGCAGCTTGGGGCCAGCAAATGGCTACACCTTC | . | . | TRBJ1-2 | TRBV5-1
CAISESWRQGEDTQYF | TGTGCCATCAGTGAGTCCTGGAGACAGGGGGAAGATACGCAGTATTTT | once | TRBD1 | TRBJ2-3 | TRBV10-3
CASSPPGLAGGTGELFF | TGTGCCAGCAGTCCGCCGGGGCTAGCGGGGGGCACCGGGGAGCTGTTTTTT | . | TRBD2 | TRBJ2-2 | TRBV6-6
CASSAYPYEQYF | TGTGCCAGTAGTGCCTACCCCTACGAGCAGTACTTC | . | . | TRBJ2-7 | TRBV19
CAISQRTSGGAVDTQYF | TGTGCCATCAGCCAACGGACTAGCGGGGGGGCGGTAGATACGCAGTATTTT | . | TRBD2 | TRBJ2-3 | TRBV10-3
CASSLSEGATGELFF | TGTGCCAGCAGCTTATCAGAAGGGGCCACCGGGGAGCTGTTTTTT | . | . | TRBJ2-2 | TRBV7-3
CASSSQHHTGELFF | TGTGCCAGCAGCTCACAGCACCACACCGGGGAGCTGTTTTTT | few | . | TRBJ2-2 | TRBV27
CASSLTTSGTYEQYF | TGTGCCAGCAGTTTAACCACTAGCGGTACCTACGAGCAGTACTTC | . | TRBD2 | TRBJ2-7 | TRBV28
CASSELGGGRTGELFF | TGTGCCAGCAGTGAACTCGGCGGGGGCCGCACCGGGGAGCTGTTTTTT | . | . | TRBJ2-2 | TRBV2
CASSYFPQGYSNQPQHF | TGTGCCAGCAGTTACTTTCCCCAGGGATATAGCAATCAGCCCCAGCATTTT | . | . | TRBJ1-5 | TRBV6-2/TRBV6-3
CASSYLIRQELGAFF | TGTGCCAGCAGTTATTTAATTAGACAGGAACTTGGGGCTTTCTTT | . | . | TRBJ1-1 | TRBV6-2/TRBV6-3
CASSQDLAGRTGELFF | TGCGCCAGCAGCCAAGATTTGGCAGGGAGGACCGGGGAGCTGTTTTTT | . | . | TRBJ2-2 | TRBV4-3
CASSLTGDSYGYTF | TGCGCCAGCAGCTTGACAGGGGATTCCTATGGCTACACCTTC | . | TRBD1 | TRBJ1-2 | TRBV5-1
CASSLLTQAGAGYEQYF | TGTGCCAGCAGCTTACTAACCCAAGCCGGGGCCGGGTACGAGCAGTACTTC | . | . | TRBJ2-7 | TRBV7-2
CASSHLTAGPYEQYF | TGCGCCAGCAGCCATCTTACAGCAGGACCCTACGAGCAGTACTTC | few | . | TRBJ2-7 | TRBV4-3
CASSPSRRASGGETQYF | TGTGCCAGCAGCCCCTCCCGGAGGGCTAGCGGGGGGGAGACCCAGTACTTC | . | TRBD2 | TRBJ2-5 | TRBV7-2
CASSQNRAAGQYF | TGCGCCAGCAGCCAGAACAGGGCTGCGGGGCAGTACTTC | . | . | TRBJ2-7 | TRBV4-1
CASSAGDSSSYEQYF | TGTGCCAGCAGCGCAGGGGACAGCAGCTCCTACGAGCAGTACTTC | . | TRBD1 | TRBJ2-7 | TRBV9
CASSQGRGMRDGELFF | TGCGCCAGCAGCCAAGGGCGGGGTATGAGGGACGGGGAGCTGTTTTTT | . | . | TRBJ2-2 | TRBV4-1
CASSYMSGGAFPDTQYF | TGTGCCAGCAGTTACATGAGCGGGGGGGCCTTCCCAGATACGCAGTATTTT | . | TRBD2 | TRBJ2-3 | TRBV6-2/TRBV6-3
CASSSRGSRNTEAFF | TGTGCCAGCAGTTCAAGGGGATCACGGAACACTGAAGCTTTCTTT | . | . | TRBJ1-1 | TRBV28
CASSLVEGYEQYF | TGTGCCAGCAGCTTAGTCGAGGGGTACGAGCAGTACTTC | . | . | TRBJ2-7 | TRBV7-6
CASSSGQAHEQYF | TGCGCCAGCAGCTCAGGACAAGCCCACGAGCAGTACTTC | . | . | TRBJ2-7 | TRBV5-1
CASSRDRVFRQETQYF | TGTGCCAGCAGTCGGGACAGGGTTTTCCGCCAAGAGACCCAGTACTTC | . | TRBD1 | TRBJ2-5 | TRBV25-1
CASSISTGGRGGYTF | TGTGCCAGTAGTATCTCCACAGGGGGCCGAGGAGGCTACACCTTC | . | TRBD1 | TRBJ1-2 | TRBV19
CASGTRNQETQYF | TGTGCCAGCGGTACACGGAACCAAGAGACCCAGTACTTC | . | . | TRBJ2-5 | TRBV28
CASWPGGADYGYTF | TGTGCCAGCTGGCCCGGGGGCGCTGACTATGGCTACACCTTC | . | . | TRBJ1-2 | TRBV27
CASSLSSGGYNEQFF | TGTGCCAGCAGTTTATCTAGCGGGGGGTACAATGAGCAGTTCTTC | once | TRBD2 | TRBJ2-1 | TRBV27
CASSGDSKGQFF | TGTGCCAGCAGTGGGGACAGTAAGGGGCAGTTCTTC | . | TRBD1 | TRBJ2-1 | TRBV12-3/TRBV12-4
CASSLRSGYSSYNSPLHF | TGTGCCAGCAGCTTAAGGTCCGGGTACAGCTCCTATAATTCACCCCTCCACTTT | . | . | TRBJ1-6 | TRBV7-2
CASSPRSERVFEQYF | TGTGCCAGCAGCCCGAGATCTGAGCGGGTCTTCGAGCAGTACTTC | . | . | TRBJ2-7 | TRBV7-8
CASSYTSTGMRNQPQHF | TGTGCCAGCAGTTACACATCGACAGGGATGCGCAATCAGCCCCAGCATTTT | . | TRBD1 | TRBJ1-5 | TRBV6-2/TRBV6-3
CAWSVLEANEQFF | TGTGCCTGGAGTGTACTGGAGGCCAATGAGCAGTTCTTC | . | . | TRBJ2-1 | TRBV30
CASSILRGPNGNEQFF | TGTGCCAGTAGTATATTGCGGGGGCCTAACGGCAATGAGCAGTTCTTC | once | . | TRBJ2-1 | TRBV19
CATSRVQLNTEAFF | TGTGCCACCAGCAGAGTACAGCTGAACACTGAAGCTTTCTTT | . | . | TRBJ1-1 | TRBV15
CSASVGFSYNEQFF | TGCAGTGCTAGTGTGGGCTTCTCCTACAATGAGCAGTTCTTC | . | . | TRBJ2-1 | TRBV20-1
CASSGTDTDTQYF | TGTGCCAGCAGTGGGACTGATACAGATACGCAGTATTTT | . | . | TRBJ2-3 | TRBV2
CASSKAGGLLETQYF | TGTGCCAGCAGCAAAGCGGGGGGGCTCCTCGAGACCCAGTACTTC | . | TRBD2 | TRBJ2-5 | TRBV7-2
CASSQDGAGGANGYTF | TGTGCCAGCAGCCAAGACGGGGCAGGGGGCGCGAATGGCTACACCTTC | . | TRBD1 | TRBJ1-2 | TRBV4-2
CASSPPLAGGDTQYF | TGTGCCAGCTCACCACCTCTAGCGGGGGGAGATACGCAGTATTTT | . | TRBD2 | TRBJ2-3 | TRBV18
CAWNYGTATNEKLFF | TGTGCCTGGAATTATGGGACAGCAACTAATGAAAAACTGTTTTTT | . | TRBD1 | TRBJ1-4 | TRBV30